These 19 T cell receptor beta chains were all obtained from the same sample, sequenced in a study of cytotoxic CD8 clonotypes in ibrutinib-treated CLL. The table came from immunoSEQ multiplex PCR; TCRdb's copy has only in-frame clones and leaves some out. The sample has 95,000 to 100,000 clones, roughly 80% seen once. The sample here was PBMCs, taken after 12 months of ibrutinib treatment. These receptor sequences come from a human donor with chronic lymphocytic leukemia.

The rearrangement links TRBV5-6 to TRBJ2-7; 7 bases agree with TRBD1. The CDR3 is 15 residues long. The ends lost 4 bases at V and 1 base at J; junction bases unmatched: 8. Germline CDR1 SGHDT, CDR2 YYEEEE. For the CDR3, the DNA is TGTGCCAGCAGCGACGGGACAGACCATTCCTACGAGCAGTACTTC. This codes for CASSDGTDHSYEQYF. The full variable domain, completed using reference TRBV5-6 and TRBJ2-7, is DAGVTQSPTHLIKTRGQQVTLRCSPKSGHDTVSWYQQALGQGPQFIFQYYEEEERQRGNFPDRFSGHQFPNYSSELNVNALLLGDSALYLCASSDGTDHSYEQYFGPGTRLTVT.

This chain uses TRBV11-2 with TRBJ2-2; a weak D match, TRBD1 (5 bases). Trimming shortened V by 5 bases and J by 6 bases, and 10 bases separated the two germline ends. The CDR3 consists of 13 residues. Germline V gene lookup returns CDR1 SGHAT and CDR2 FQNNGV. The CDR3 region is CASSPQGSGELFF. The CDR3 nucleotides are TGTGCCAGCAGCCCGCAGGGCTCCGGGGAGCTGTTTTTT.

The rearrangement joins TRBV4-2 to TRBJ1-6, with no clear D. Trimming took 0 bases from V and 9 from J, leaving 15 bases between them. The CDR3 has 16 amino acids. CDR1 is LGHNA and CDR2 is YNFKEQ in the germline V gene. Here the CDR3 DNA reads TGTGCCAGCAGCCAAGAGGGAGAGAGGGAGTCTTCACCCCTCCACTTT. Protein sequence: CASSQEGERESSPLHF.

The chain joins TRBV7-8 to TRBJ2-3; TRBD2 is a possible D gene (6 bases). CDR3 length: 17 amino acids. CDR1 and CDR2 (germline): SGHVS, FQNEAQ. V was trimmed by 8 bases and J by 2 bases, leaving 23 bases between them. The CDR3: CASGRAAASGFTDTQYF. CDR3 sequence (DNA): TGTGCCAGCGGTAGGGCGGCAGCGAGCGGGTTCACAGATACGCAGTATTTT. The complete variable domain, with remaining parts taken from reference TRBV7-8 and TRBJ2-3, reads GAGVSQSPRYKVAKRGQDVALRCDPISGHVSLFWYQQALGQGPEFLTYFQNEAQLDKSGLPSDRFFAERPEGSVSTLKIQRTQQEDSAVYLCASGRAAASGFTDTQYFGPGTRLTVL.

The chain is built from TRBV7-9 and TRBJ1-5, with D possibly being TRBD1 (6 bases). Germline values: CDR1 SEHNR, CDR2 FQNEAQ (reference sequence). Trimming took off 2 bases at V and 4 bases at J, with 9 bases between the two ends. The CDR3 is 14 amino acids. Written as DNA, the CDR3 is TGTGCCAGCAGCTTACCCGGACAGAATCAGCCCCAGCATTTT. Protein sequence: CASSLPGQNQPQHF.

The chain links TRBV9 to TRBJ2-5, with 12 bases aligning to TRBD2. The CDR3 sequence is 19 residues long. J was trimmed by 0 bases and V by 4 bases; bases with no gene match: 13. Germline CDR1 SGDLS, CDR2 YYNGEE. DNA of the CDR3: TGTGCCAGCAGCCCTAGTTGGACTAGCGGGGTAAAAAACCAAGAGACCCAGTACTTC. Translating gives CASSPSWTSGVKNQETQYF. Based on the CDR3 plus reference TRBV9 and TRBJ2-5, the full variable domain is DSGVTQTPKHLITATGQRVTLRCSPRSGDLSVYWYQQSLDQGLQFLIQYYNGEERAKGNILERFSAQQFPDLHSELNLSSLELGDSALYFCASSPSWTSGVKNQETQYFGPGTRLLVL.

The J gene is TRBJ2-2, the V gene TRBV6-5; either TRBD1 or TRBD2 may fit D (6 bases each). V gave up 4 bases and J gave up 2 bases, with 14 bases separating them. Germline CDR1 and CDR2: MNHEY and SVGAGI. The CDR3 consists of 16 residues. CDR3 region: CASSSRDTRNTGELFF. In nucleotides, the CDR3 is TGTGCCAGCAGTTCGCGGGACACACGAAACACCGGGGAGCTGTTTTTT.

The chain combines TRBV7-9 with TRBJ2-6; TRBD1 might be the D (6 bases). Germline-derived CDR1 and CDR2 are SEHNR and FQNEAQ (reference sequence). The ends were cut back, 5 bases at V and 4 bases at J, with 9 bases in the middle. This CDR3 is built from 14 residues. CDR3 coding DNA: TGTGCCAGCAGCGGACAGCCGGGGGCCAACGTCCTGACTTTC. Amino acids: CASSGQPGANVLTF.

J is TRBJ1-6 and V is TRBV10-2, with TRBD1 matching over 7 bases. Trimming cost V 7 bases and J 7 bases; bases outside gene matches: 4. In germline, CDR1 is WSHSY, CDR2 SAAADI. The CDR3 sequence is 13 residues long. In DNA, the CDR3 is TGCGCCAGCAAGGGGACAGAAAATTCACCCCTCCACTTT. It codes for CASKGTENSPLHF.

The chain has TRBV5-1 and TRBJ2-5; weak D call: TRBD1 (6 bases). Germline CDR1 SGHRS, CDR2 YFSETQ. Trimming took off 5 bases at V and 2 bases at J, with 10 bases between the two ends. This CDR3 is 13 amino acids long. Here the CDR3 DNA reads TGCGCCAGCAGACAGGGTTCGCAAGAGACCCAGTACTTC. Translated: CASRQGSQETQYF.

This clone was detected ten times or more. This sequence joins TRBV30 and TRBJ1-2, with D possibly being TRBD1 (5 bases). Germline-derived CDR1 and CDR2 are GTSNPN and SVGIG (reference sequence). The V end lost 3 bases, the J end lost 4 bases, and 12 bases lay between the germline ends. This CDR3 has 13 amino acids. CDR3 region: CAWRNTGVYGYTF. The CDR3 nucleotides read TGTGCCTGGAGAAATACAGGTGTCTATGGCTACACCTTC.

The table lists this clone with a few counts. DNA of the CDR3: TGCGCCAGCAGCCAAGATACGACAGGGTCCTCACCCCTCCACTTT. Amino acids: CASSQDTTGSSPLHF. The chain carries TRBV4-3 and TRBJ1-6, with 7 nucleotides matching TRBD1. This CDR3 has 15 residues. Losses at the gene ends were 0 bases for V and 10 bases for J; bases not matched to a gene: 6. Germline lookup yields CDR1 LGHNA and CDR2 YSLEER.

V usage is TRBV5-1 and J usage is TRBJ2-7; D uncertain. Germline CDR1 is SGHRS and CDR2 is YFSETQ. Trimming stripped 5 bases from V and 0 bases from J, with 15 bases between. The CDR3 sequence is 15 residues long. The CDR3, as DNA: TGCGCCAGCAGTCGCGATGGGTCGAGCTCCTACGAGCAGTACTTC. This gives the protein CASSRDGSSSYEQYF.

V gene TRBV27 combines with J gene TRBJ2-5; the D gene is possibly TRBD2 (6 bases). The germline V and J ends were trimmed by 5 bases and 5 bases, with 18 bases remaining between them. Germline V gene lookup returns CDR1 MNHEY and CDR2 SMNVEV (reference sequence). The CDR3 is 15 amino acids. In DNA form, the CDR3 reads TGTGCCAGCAGTCGCGGGAAGGGCATGGGGGAGACCCAGTACTTC. It specifies CASSRGKGMGETQYF.

This chain joins TRBV6-1 and TRBJ2-4; no reliable D call. Trimming removed 1 base at V and 1 base at J, with 5 bases between. The germline CDR1 and CDR2 sequences are MNHNS and SASEGT. This CDR3 has 14 residues. The CDR3 loop reads CASSEGRAKNIQYF. The CDR3 nucleotides read TGTGCCAGCAGTGAAGGCAGGGCCAAAAACATTCAGTACTTC.

The V and J genes are TRBV7-2 and TRBJ2-7; 7 bases agree with TRBD2. The V segment lost 5 bases and the J segment 5 bases; nucleotides outside the gene matches: 18. The CDR3 loop spans 17 amino acids. CDR1 and CDR2 from the germline V gene are SGHTA and FQGNSA. The chain's CDR3 is CASSAPRGGWFGNEQYF. The DNA of the CDR3 is TGTGCCAGCAGCGCGCCCCGCGGGGGTTGGTTTGGCAACGAGCAGTACTTC.

V and J are TRBV9 and TRBJ1-1; D uncertain. Germline V lookup: CDR1 SGDLS, CDR2 YYNGEE. The CDR3 covers 13 residues. Trimming pared 0 bases from V and 4 bases from J, leaving 7 bases between. The CDR3 region is CASSVAPSTEAFF. The CDR3 DNA reads as TGTGCCAGCAGCGTAGCCCCATCCACTGAAGCTTTCTTT. Complete variable domain (other parts from reference TRBV9 and TRBJ1-1): DSGVTQTPKHLITATGQRVTLRCSPRSGDLSVYWYQQSLDQGLQFLIQYYNGEERAKGNILERFSAQQFPDLHSELNLSSLELGDSALYFCASSVAPSTEAFFGQGTRLTVV.

The chain links TRBV5-3 to TRBJ2-1; 8 bases map to TRBD2. TRBV5-3 is an ORF for which the function is uncertain. The CDR3 extends over 18 amino acids. V was clipped by 1 base and J by 10 bases; unmatched bases: 19. In nucleotides, the CDR3 is TGTGCCAGAAGCTTGTTTACGTCCTTCCGGGGGGGGATCGGAGAGCAGTTCTTC. Translation: CARSLFTSFRGGIGEQFF.

This chain uses TRBV5-1 with TRBJ1-3; maybe TRBD1 (5 bases). The length of the CDR3 is 19 residues. Per germline, CDR1 SGHRS and CDR2 YFSETQ. V was shortened by 0 bases and J by 2 bases, with 21 bases between the two germline ends. The CDR3 DNA is TGCGCCAGCAGCTTGGTATCCGTTCGTAACCGGGACCCTGGAAACACCATATATTTT. Its translation: CASSLVSVRNRDPGNTIYF.